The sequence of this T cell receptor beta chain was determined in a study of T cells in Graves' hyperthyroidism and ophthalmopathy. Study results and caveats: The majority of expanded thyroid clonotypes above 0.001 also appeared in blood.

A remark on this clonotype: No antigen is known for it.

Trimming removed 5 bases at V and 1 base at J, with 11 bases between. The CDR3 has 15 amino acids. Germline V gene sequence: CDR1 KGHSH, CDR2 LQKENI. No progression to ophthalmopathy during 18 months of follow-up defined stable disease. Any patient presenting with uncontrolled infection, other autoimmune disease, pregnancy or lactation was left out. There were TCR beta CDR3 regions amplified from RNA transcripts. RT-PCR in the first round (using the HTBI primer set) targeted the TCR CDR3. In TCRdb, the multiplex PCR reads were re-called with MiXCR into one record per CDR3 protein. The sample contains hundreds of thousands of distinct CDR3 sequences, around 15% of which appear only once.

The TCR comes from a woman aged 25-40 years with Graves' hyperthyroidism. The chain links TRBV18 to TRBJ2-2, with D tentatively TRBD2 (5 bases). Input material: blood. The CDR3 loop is CASSSGAGNTGELFF. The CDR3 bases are TGTGCCAGCTCATCGGGTGCGGGGAACACCGGGGAGCTGTTTTTT.